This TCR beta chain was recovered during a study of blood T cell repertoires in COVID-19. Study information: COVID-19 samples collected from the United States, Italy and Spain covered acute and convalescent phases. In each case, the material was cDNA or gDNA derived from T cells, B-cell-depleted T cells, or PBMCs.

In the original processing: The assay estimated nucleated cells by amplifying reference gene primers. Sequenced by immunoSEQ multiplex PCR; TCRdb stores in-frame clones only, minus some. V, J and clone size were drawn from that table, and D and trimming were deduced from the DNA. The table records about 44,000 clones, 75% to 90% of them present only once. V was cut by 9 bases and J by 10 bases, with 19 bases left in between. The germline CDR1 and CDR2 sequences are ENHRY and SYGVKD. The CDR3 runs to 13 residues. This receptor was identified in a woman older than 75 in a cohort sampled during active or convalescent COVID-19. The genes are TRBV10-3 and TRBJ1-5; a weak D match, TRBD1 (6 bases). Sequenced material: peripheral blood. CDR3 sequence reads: CAIQQGDERPQHF. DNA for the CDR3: TGTGCCATTCAACAGGGAGATGAGCGACCCCAGCATTTT.